A selection of T cell receptor beta chains follows, all from one sample in a study of blood T cell repertoires in COVID-19. Only in-frame clones appear in the TCRdb table, and some are missing; sequencing was by immunoSEQ multiplex PCR. The data show about 240,000 clones, approximately 84% seen once. The sample comprised peripheral blood. The receptors were sampled from a man aged 45-65 years with acute or convalescent COVID-19. Both conserved end residues are part of each CDR3. Each record gives: J gene, clone size, D gene, V gene, CDR3 DNA, CDR3 protein. The D gene is left open where the match is weak. Clone size is shown for a subset of rows, as once, few, many or a class of expanded clone.

>TRBJ1-2|.|.|TRBV7-9
TGTGCCAGCAGCTTATCGGGGGTAAGCTATGGCTACACCTTC
CASSLSGVSYGYTF
>TRBJ2-3|.|.|TRBV14
TGTGCCAGCAGCCAGCGCAGCACAGATACGCAGTATTTT
CASSQRSTDTQYF
>TRBJ2-2|.|TRBD2|TRBV7-3
TGTGCCAGCAGCTTAGCGGGAGGGAGGACCGGGGAGCTGTTTTTT
CASSLAGGRTGELFF
>TRBJ2-3|.|TRBD2|TRBV29-1
TGCAGCGTTAGGCCTGGGGGGGCAGATACGCAGTATTTT
CSVRPGGADTQYF
>TRBJ2-7|.|.|TRBV6-6
TGTGCCAGCAGTTACTCGATTAGGGGCTCCTACGAGCAGTACTTC
CASSYSIRGSYEQYF
>TRBJ2-7|.|TRBD1|TRBV19
TGTGCCAGTAGTTCCAGGACAGGGTTGGGCGAGCAGTACTTC
CASSSRTGLGEQYF
>TRBJ1-1|.|.|TRBV30
TGTGCCTGTACACTCGTACAGATGAACACTGAAGCTTTCTTT
CACTLVQMNTEAFF
>TRBJ1-5|once|TRBD1|TRBV19
TGTGCCAGTAGTACCGGGACAGGTAGCAATCAGCCCCAGCATTTT
CASSTGTGSNQPQHF
>TRBJ1-1|once|TRBD1|TRBV7-6
TGTGCCAGCAGCGCAACCGGGACAGGGAACCCCGAAGCTTTCTTT
CASSATGTGNPEAFF
>TRBJ2-5|.|.|TRBV7-7
TGTGCTAGCAGCCCGGTCGGGGGAGCCCAAGAGACCCAGTACTTC
CASSPVGGAQETQYF
>TRBJ2-1|.|TRBD1|TRBV2
TGTGCCAGCAGGAAGACAGGGTTTTCCTACAATGAGCAGTTCTTC
CASRKTGFSYNEQFF
>TRBJ2-7|once|.|TRBV7-8
TGTGCCAGCAGCCCCTTGGGCAGAACCTCCTACGAGCAGTACTTC
CASSPLGRTSYEQYF
>TRBJ1-6|.|.|TRBV27
TGTGCCAGCAGTGGGGAGGGGGGATATAATTCACCCCTCCACTTT
CASSGEGGYNSPLHF
>TRBJ2-7|.|TRBD2|TRBV2
TGTGCCAGCAGTGTTAGTTCGGGGGGCGAGCAGTACTTC
CASSVSSGGEQYF
>TRBJ1-2|.|.|TRBV9
TGTGCCAGCGGAGCCGGGATTTATGGCTACACCTTC
CASGAGIYGYTF
>TRBJ2-3|.|.|TRBV4-1
TGCGCCAGCAGCCAACTTGAGATCAAAGCAGATACGCAGTATTTT
CASSQLEIKADTQYF
>TRBJ2-3|once|.|TRBV27
TGTGCCAGCAGTTACAGGGTCCCCCTATTCACAGATACGCAGTATTTT
CASSYRVPLFTDTQYF
>TRBJ1-2|.|.|TRBV4-2
TGTGCCAGCAGCCAAGGACGGGTTCTTGGCTACACCTTC
CASSQGRVLGYTF
>TRBJ1-1|.|TRBD1|TRBV3-1/TRBV3-2
TGTGCCAGCAGCCAGGAGACAGGGACTGAAGCTTTCTTT
CASSQETGTEAFF
>TRBJ2-2|.|.|TRBV5-1
TGCGCCAGCAGCCCAACCGGGAGAGCGAACACCGGGGAGCTGTTTTTT
CASSPTGRANTGELFF
>TRBJ1-1|.|.|TRBV7-8
TGTGCCAGCAGCCACGGGCGAGGGGGGGTCACTGAAGCTTTCTTT
CASSHGRGGVTEAFF
>TRBJ2-4|.|TRBD1|TRBV2
TGTGCCAGCAGGTCCGGACAGGGGGCAGGGAACATTCAGTACTTC
CASRSGQGAGNIQYF
>TRBJ1-2|.|.|TRBV28
TGTGCCAGCAGTTTGGACACTGACTATGGCTACACCTTC
CASSLDTDYGYTF
>TRBJ1-6|.|.|TRBV19
TGTGCCAGTAGTATCCAGCGGGCTAATTCACCCCTCCACTTT
CASSIQRANSPLHF
>TRBJ1-1|.|.|TRBV13
TGTGCCAGCAGCTCTTCGGACAGGAACACTGAAGCTTTCTTT
CASSSSDRNTEAFF
>TRBJ2-2|.|TRBD2|TRBV27
TGTGCCAGCAGTACCGGGACTAGCGGTGCGAACACCGGGGAGCTGTTTTTT
CASSTGTSGANTGELFF
>TRBJ1-2|.|TRBD1|TRBV25-1
TGTGCCAGCAGAAGGACAGGGCGATCGGATGGCTACACCTTC
CASRRTGRSDGYTF
>TRBJ2-1|.|TRBD2|TRBV2
TGTGCCAGCTCGCGTTCTAGCGGGGGAACTAATGAGCAGTTCTTC
CASSRSSGGTNEQFF
>TRBJ1-4|.|.|TRBV5-1
TGCGCCAGCAGCTCAAGCAGGGGCGGGGGTAATGAAAAACTGTTTTTT
CASSSSRGGGNEKLFF
>TRBJ1-5|.|.|TRBV5-1
TGCGCCAGCAGCTTGGGCAGGGGTAGCAATCAGCCCCAGCATTTT
CASSLGRGSNQPQHF
>TRBJ2-7|.|.|TRBV7-9
TGTGCCAGCAGCTGGGGGGTGATGAGTTACGAGCAGTACTTC
CASSWGVMSYEQYF
>TRBJ1-1|.|.|TRBV19
TGTGCCAGTAGTACAAATGGAGCGAACACTGAAGCTTTCTTT
CASSTNGANTEAFF
>TRBJ2-1|.|.|TRBV7-3
TGTGCCAGCAGCTCTGACTCGGGTGCCTACAATGAGCAGTTCTTC
CASSSDSGAYNEQFF